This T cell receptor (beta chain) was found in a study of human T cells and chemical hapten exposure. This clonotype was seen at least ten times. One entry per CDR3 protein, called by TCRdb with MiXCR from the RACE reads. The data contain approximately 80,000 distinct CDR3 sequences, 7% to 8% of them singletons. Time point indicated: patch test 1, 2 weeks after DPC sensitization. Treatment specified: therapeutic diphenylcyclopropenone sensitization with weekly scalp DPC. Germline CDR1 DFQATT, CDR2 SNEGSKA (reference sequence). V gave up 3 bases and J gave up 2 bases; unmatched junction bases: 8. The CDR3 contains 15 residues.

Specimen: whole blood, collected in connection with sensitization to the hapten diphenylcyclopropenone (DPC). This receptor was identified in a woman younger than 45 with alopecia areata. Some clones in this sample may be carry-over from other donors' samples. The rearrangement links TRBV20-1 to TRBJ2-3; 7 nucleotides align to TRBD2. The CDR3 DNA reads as TGCAGTGCTAGTCACCTAGCGGATTACACAGATACGCAGTATTTT. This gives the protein CSASHLADYTDTQYF.